This T cell receptor beta chain comes out of a study of cytomegalovirus exposure and HLA in healthy donors. A word on this clone: Its antigen is not identified.

PCR employed 60 Vbeta and 13 Jbeta primers. Sequencing was performed with immunoSEQ multiplex PCR; in TCRdb, only in-frame clones are kept and a portion is missing. The table shows some 150,000 clones, with around 84% occurring only once. Study conclusions and caveats: The productive fraction for most TCR beta V segments was about 87% or about 30% in an earlier analysis. Being indistinguishable, some V segments were excluded, TRBV6-2 and TRBV6-3 among them. A few CMV-associated chains proved CMV antigen-specific in vitro. Later analysis demonstrated an association between a missense DCLRE1C variant and TCR beta V- and J-gene trimming.

The CDR3 extends over 15 amino acids. Trimming took 1 base from V and 8 from J, leaving 15 bases between them. The germline gives CDR1 SEHNR, CDR2 FQNEAQ (reference sequence). The chain links TRBV7-9 to TRBJ2-1; no clear D gene. The receptor's source is a man aged 40-49 years in good health and CMV-seropositive. Specimen: PBMCs. CDR3 amino acids: CASSLVISVVYEQFF. The CDR3 DNA follows: TGTGCCAGCAGCTTAGTTATATCAGTTGTCTATGAGCAGTTCTTC.